The 12 T cell receptor beta chains below were found in one sample sequenced in a study of shared clonotypes between healthy human individuals. Sequencing used immunoSEQ multiplex PCR; TCRdb keeps in-frame clones, though not all of them. This repertoire shows 1.6 million or so clones, around 98.5% found once; its top ten account for about 0.4%. Specimen: naive CD4+ T cells sorted from blood. Subset specified: CD45RA+ positively selected. Source of these receptors: a man under 40 in good health.

The chain couples TRBV5-1 to TRBJ2-3; D is perhaps TRBD1 (6 bases). This CDR3 has 15 amino acids. Germline V gene sequence: CDR1 SGHRS, CDR2 YFSETQ. V was clipped by 0 bases and J by 7 bases, with 15 bases between them. In nucleotides, the CDR3 is TGCGCCAGCAGCTTGGTTGGGGGCTTCTTGTATACGCAGTATTTT. Its protein is CASSLVGGFLYTQYF.

J is TRBJ1-3 and V is TRBV9; 8 bases agree with TRBD1. The CDR3 spans 18 residues. Trimming cost V 3 bases and J 0 bases; bases outside gene matches: 11. CDR1 is SGDLS, CDR2 YYNGEE, per germline. The DNA for the CDR3 is TGTGCCAGCAGCGCTTTTCGAGACAGGGGCATCTCTGGAAACACCATATATTTT. Residues: CASSAFRDRGISGNTIYF.

The chain is built from TRBV7-6 and TRBJ2-7; maybe TRBD2 (6 bases). CDR3 length equals 16 residues. The V end lost 5 bases, the J end lost 2 bases, and 19 bases lay between the germline ends. Germline CDR1 reads SGHVS; CDR2 reads FNYEAQ. In nucleotides, the CDR3 is TGTGCCAGCAGCCCATCGCCCGGCGGGGCCACCTACGAGCAGTACTTC. It translates to CASSPSPGGATYEQYF.

CDR3 sequence: CASTEGTSGSYEQYF. CDR3 nucleotides: TGCGCCAGCACCGAGGGGACTAGCGGCTCCTACGAGCAGTACTTC. This chain uses TRBV10-2 with TRBJ2-7; 11 bases fit TRBD2. The CDR3 is 15 residues long. V gave up 7 bases and J gave up 0 bases; unmatched junction bases: 5. CDR1 is WSHSY, CDR2 SAAADI, per germline.

The chain has TRBV28 and TRBJ2-7; possibly TRBD1 for D (6 bases). Trimming cost V 3 bases and J 4 bases, with 13 bases left between them. Germline-derived CDR1 and CDR2 are MDHEN and SYDVKM. CDR3 length: 14 amino acids. The CDR3 region is CASSFVTGLYEQYF. The DNA of the CDR3 is TGTGCCAGCAGTTTCGTGACAGGATTGTACGAGCAGTACTTC.

The chain employs TRBV10-3 and TRBJ2-7; D perhaps matches TRBD1 (6 bases). Trimming removed 8 bases from V and 2 bases from J, with 25 bases in between. CDR3 size: 17 residues. Looked up from germline, CDR1 is ENHRY and CDR2 is SYGVKD. Written as DNA, the CDR3 is TGTGCCATCTCCCCACTACGGACAGAGTTAACAGCCTACGAGCAGTACTTC. Encoded protein: CAISPLRTELTAYEQYF.

The chain carries TRBV2 and TRBJ1-2, with a tentative D call TRBD1 (6 bases). This CDR3 is 13 amino acids long. The germline CDR1 and CDR2 sequences are SNHLY and FYNNEI. Trimming removed 3 bases from V and 2 bases from J, with 7 bases in between. CDR3 in amino acids: CASSEGTNYGYTF. In DNA form, the CDR3 reads TGTGCCAGCAGTGAGGGGACAAACTATGGCTACACCTTC.

This rearrangement joins TRBV7-3 to TRBJ2-7, with 8 bases that match TRBD2. The CDR3 runs to 14 residues. Germline V gene lookup returns CDR1 SGHTA and CDR2 FQGTGA. The junction had 7 bases not matched to a gene; V was cut back by 5 bases and J by 4 bases. CDR3 sequence reads: CASSPSGRGYEQYF. Written as DNA, the CDR3 is TGTGCCAGCAGCCCGAGCGGGAGAGGGTACGAGCAGTACTTC.

This rearrangement joins TRBV7-9 to TRBJ2-2; D not resolved. V was clipped by 0 bases and J by 4 bases, with 6 bases between them. The CDR3 sequence is 14 residues long. The germline V gene has CDR1 SEHNR and CDR2 FQNEAQ (reference sequence). The CDR3 loop reads CASSLAQTTGELFF. The CDR3 DNA sequence: TGTGCCAGCAGCTTAGCACAGACCACCGGGGAGCTGTTTTTT.

The rearrangement joins TRBV6-1 to TRBJ1-2; tentatively, D is TRBD1 (6 bases). Germline V CDR1 and CDR2: MNHNS, SASEGT. The V and J ends lost 2 bases and 7 bases respectively, with 11 bases between them. This CDR3 comprises 13 residues. The CDR3: CASSEIPRGGYTF. CDR3 nucleotides: TGTGCCAGCAGTGAAATCCCCAGGGGTGGCTACACCTTC.

CDR3 DNA sequence: TGTGCCAGCAGGGGGACTAGCGGGAAGGGGGTCTACGAGCAGTACTTC. Its translation: CASRGTSGKGVYEQYF. The gene calls are TRBV2 and TRBJ2-7; 13 bases align to TRBD2. Losses at the gene ends were 6 bases for V and 3 bases for J; bases not matched to a gene: 8. The V gene's germline CDR1 is SNHLY and CDR2 FYNNEI. The CDR3 runs 16 residues.

This clone showed up just once. The CDR3 bases are TGTGCCAGCAGCTTACGAACGACGGGTCTTGAGCAGTACTTC. Translation: CASSLRTTGLEQYF. This chain uses TRBV5-4 with TRBJ2-7; D remains unclear. CDR3 length: 14 residues. Germline V CDR1 and CDR2: SGHNT, YYREEE (reference sequence). Trimming left V 2 bases short and J 7 bases short, with 16 bases between.